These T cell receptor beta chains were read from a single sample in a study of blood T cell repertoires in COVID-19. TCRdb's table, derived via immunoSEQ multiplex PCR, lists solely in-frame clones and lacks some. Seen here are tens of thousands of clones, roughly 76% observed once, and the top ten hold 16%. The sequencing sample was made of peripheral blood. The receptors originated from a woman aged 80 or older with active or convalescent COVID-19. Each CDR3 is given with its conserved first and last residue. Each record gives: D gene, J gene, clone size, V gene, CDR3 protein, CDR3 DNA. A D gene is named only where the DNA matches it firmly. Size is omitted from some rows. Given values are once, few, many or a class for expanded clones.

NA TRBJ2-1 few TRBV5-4 CASSFSRLLYNEQFF TGTGCCAGCAGCTTCTCCCGTTTACTTTACAATGAGCAGTTCTTC
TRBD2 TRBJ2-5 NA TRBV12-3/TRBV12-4 CASRREGHETQYF TGTGCCAGCAGACGGGAGGGCCATGAGACCCAGTACTTC
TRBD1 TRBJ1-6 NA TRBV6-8 CASGDRPDNSPLHF TGTGCCAGCGGGGACAGGCCAGACAATTCACCCCTCCACTTT
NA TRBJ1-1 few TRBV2 CASSGQGGNTEAFF TGTGCCAGCAGTGGTCAGGGCGGGAACACTGAAGCTTTCTTT
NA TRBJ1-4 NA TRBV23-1 CASSLEGFRLSGEKLFF TGCGCCAGCAGTCTGGAGGGGTTCCGCCTTAGTGGTGAAAAACTGTTTTTT
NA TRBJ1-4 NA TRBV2 CASSAGATNEKLFF TGTGCCAGCAGTGCGGGAGCAACTAATGAAAAACTGTTTTTT
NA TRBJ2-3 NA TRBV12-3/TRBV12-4 CASSERNTDTQYF TGTGCCAGCAGCGAGAGAAACACAGATACGCAGTATTTT
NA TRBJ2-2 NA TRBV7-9 CASSLVLGELFF TGTGCCAGCAGCTTAGTCCTCGGGGAGCTGTTTTTT
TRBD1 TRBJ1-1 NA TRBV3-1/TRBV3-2 CASSRGTGSTEAFF TGTGCCAGCAGCCGTGGGACAGGGAGCACTGAAGCTTTCTTT
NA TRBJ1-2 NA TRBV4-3 CASSVDIQGDYGYTF TGCGCCAGCAGCGTCGACATACAGGGTGACTATGGCTACACCTTC
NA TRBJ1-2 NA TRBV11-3 CASSLRQGGYTF TGTGCCAGCAGCTTGCGGCAGGGAGGCTACACCTTC
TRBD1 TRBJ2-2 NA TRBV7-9 CASTQQQGVTGELFF TGTGCCAGCACCCAACAACAGGGGGTCACCGGGGAGCTGTTTTTT
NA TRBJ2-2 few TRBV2 CATVGGHGELFF TGTGCCACTGTGGGGGGGCACGGGGAGCTGTTTTTT
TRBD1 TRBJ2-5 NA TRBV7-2 CASVIQGAKETQYF TGTGCCAGCGTAATACAGGGGGCGAAAGAGACCCAGTACTTC
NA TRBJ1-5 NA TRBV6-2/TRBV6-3 CASSLEKTGRHQPQHF TGTGCCAGCAGCCTCGAGAAAACAGGGAGACATCAGCCCCAGCATTTT
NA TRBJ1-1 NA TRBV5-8 CASSFLSEAFF TGTGCCAGCAGCTTCTTGAGTGAAGCTTTCTTT
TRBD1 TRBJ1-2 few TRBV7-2 CASSSGTVVYGYTF TGTGCCAGCAGCTCCGGGACAGTAGTCTATGGCTACACCTTC
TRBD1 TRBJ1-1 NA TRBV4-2 CASSQELRGPTEAFF TGTGCCAGCAGCCAAGAACTTAGGGGGCCCACTGAAGCTTTCTTT
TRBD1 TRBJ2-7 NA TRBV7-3 CASSLSQGAGEQYF TGTGCCAGCAGCTTAAGCCAGGGGGCGGGGGAGCAGTACTTC
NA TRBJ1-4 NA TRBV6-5 CASRESTTNEKLFF TGTGCCAGCCGGGAGTCCACAACTAATGAAAAACTGTTTTTT
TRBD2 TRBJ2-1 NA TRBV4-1 CASSLQAGTSDYNEQFF TGCGCCAGCAGCCTCCAAGCCGGGACTAGCGATTACAATGAGCAGTTCTTC
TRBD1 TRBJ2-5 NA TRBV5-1 CASSLRTGRTETQYF TGCGCCAGCAGCCTGCGGACAGGGAGGACTGAGACCCAGTACTTC
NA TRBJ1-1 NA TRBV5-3 CARSSKSGPLDGMNTEAFF TGTGCCAGAAGTTCAAAGAGCGGGCCTCTGGATGGCATGAACACTGAAGCTTTCTTT
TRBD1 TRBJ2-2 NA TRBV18 CASSPMTGSTTGELFF TGTGCCAGCTCACCTATGACAGGGAGCACGACCGGGGAGCTGTTTTTT
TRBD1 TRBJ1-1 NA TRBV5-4 CASSPRQGANTEAFF TGTGCCAGCAGCCCCCGACAGGGAGCGAACACTGAAGCTTTCTTT
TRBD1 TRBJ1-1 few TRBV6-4 CASSDGTGGSTEAFF TGTGCCAGCAGTGACGGGACAGGGGGAAGTACTGAAGCTTTCTTT
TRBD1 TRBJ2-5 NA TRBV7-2 CASKGQGQETQYF TGTGCCAGCAAAGGACAGGGGCAAGAGACCCAGTACTTC
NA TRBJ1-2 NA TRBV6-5 CASSQWGGYGYTF TGTGCCAGCAGCCAATGGGGAGGGTATGGCTACACCTTC
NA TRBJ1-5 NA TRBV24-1 CATGGASNQPQHF TGTGCCACCGGTGGCGCTAGCAATCAGCCCCAGCATTTT
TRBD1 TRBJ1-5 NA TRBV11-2 CASSQDRVGNQPQHF TGTGCCAGCAGCCAAGACAGGGTTGGCAATCAGCCCCAGCATTTT
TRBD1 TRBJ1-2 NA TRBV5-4 CASSIKSTGGYGYTF TGTGCCAGCAGCATCAAATCGACAGGGGGCTATGGCTACACCTTC
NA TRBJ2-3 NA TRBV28 CASSFNPTALYF TGTGCCAGCAGTTTCAACCCTACCGCCCTGTATTTT
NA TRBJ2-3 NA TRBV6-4 CASSGASGDTQYF TGTGCCAGCAGTGGGGCGTCGGGGGATACGCAGTATTTT
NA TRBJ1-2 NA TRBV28 CASSFSGYGYTF TGTGCCAGCAGTTTCAGCGGCTATGGCTACACCTTC
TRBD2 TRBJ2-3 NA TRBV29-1 CSASTSGGTDTQYF TGCAGCGCCTCAACTAGCGGAGGAACAGATACGCAGTATTTT
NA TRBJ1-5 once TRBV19 CASRGAPGNQPQHF TGTGCCAGTCGGGGGGCGCCGGGCAATCAGCCCCAGCATTTT
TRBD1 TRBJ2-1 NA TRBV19 CATRQGQGAHNEQFF TGTGCCACCCGCCAAGGACAGGGGGCGCACAATGAGCAGTTCTTC
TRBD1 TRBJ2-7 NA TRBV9 CASSVGQGHEQYF TGTGCCAGCAGCGTCGGACAGGGACACGAGCAGTACTTC
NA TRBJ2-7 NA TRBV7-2 CASSLSAGVAYEQYF TGTGCCAGCAGCTTATCAGCAGGGGTCGCCTACGAGCAGTACTTC
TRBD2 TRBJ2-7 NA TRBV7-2 CASSLPRLAGGGGEQYF TGTGCCAGCAGCCTTCCCCGACTAGCGGGGGGAGGGGGAGAGCAGTACTTC
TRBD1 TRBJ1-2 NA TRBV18 CASSPPQGDYGYTF TGTGCCAGCTCACCACCACAGGGGGACTATGGCTACACCTTC
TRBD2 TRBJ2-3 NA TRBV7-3 CASSQISGSGTDTQYF TGTGCCAGCAGCCAGATTAGCGGGAGTGGCACAGATACGCAGTATTTT
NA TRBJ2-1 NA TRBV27 CASRMGAYNEQFF TGTGCCAGCAGGATGGGGGCGTACAATGAGCAGTTCTTC
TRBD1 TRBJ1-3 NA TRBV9 CASSARQGTSGNTIYF TGTGCCAGCAGCGCACGACAGGGGACCTCTGGAAACACCATATATTTT
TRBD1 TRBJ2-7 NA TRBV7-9 CASSPLSDRGLPSF TGTGCCAGCAGCCCCCTCTCGGACAGGGGGCTACCAAGCTTC
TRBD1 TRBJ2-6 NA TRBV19 CASSGRTGGAPGANVLTF TGTGCCAGTAGCGGGAGGACAGGGGGCGCGCCTGGGGCCAACGTCCTGACTTTC
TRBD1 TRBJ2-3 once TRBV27 CASSPGTGSDTQYF TGTGCCAGCAGCCCCGGGACAGGGAGTGATACGCAGTATTTT
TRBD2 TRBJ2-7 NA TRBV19 CASRGSSGRYEQYF TGTGCCAGTAGAGGTTCTAGCGGGAGGTACGAGCAGTACTTC
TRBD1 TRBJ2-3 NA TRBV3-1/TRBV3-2 CASSQEVWDSRTDTQYF TGTGCCAGCAGCCAGGAGGTCTGGGACAGCCGCACAGATACGCAGTATTTT
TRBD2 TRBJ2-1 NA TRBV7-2 CASSWIAGANNEQFF TGTGCCAGCAGCTGGATAGCGGGGGCCAACAATGAGCAGTTCTTC
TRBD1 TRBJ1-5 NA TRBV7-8 CASSLAEDRPLEPQHF TGTGCCAGCAGCTTAGCCGAGGACAGGCCGCTGGAGCCCCAGCATTTT
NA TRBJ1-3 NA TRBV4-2 CASSQALQGHGNTIYF TGTGCCAGCAGCCAAGCTTTGCAGGGGCATGGAAACACCATATATTTT